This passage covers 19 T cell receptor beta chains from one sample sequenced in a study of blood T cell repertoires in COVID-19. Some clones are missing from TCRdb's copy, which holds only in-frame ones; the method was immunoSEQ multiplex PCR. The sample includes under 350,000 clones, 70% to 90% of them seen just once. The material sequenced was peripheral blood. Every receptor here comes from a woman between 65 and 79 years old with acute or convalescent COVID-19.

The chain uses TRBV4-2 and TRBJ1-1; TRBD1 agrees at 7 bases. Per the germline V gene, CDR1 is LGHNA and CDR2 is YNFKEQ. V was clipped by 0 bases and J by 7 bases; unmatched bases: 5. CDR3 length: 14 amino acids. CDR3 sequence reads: CASSQDRDSREAFF. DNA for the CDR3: TGTGCCAGCAGCCAAGACCGGGACAGCCGTGAAGCTTTCTTT.

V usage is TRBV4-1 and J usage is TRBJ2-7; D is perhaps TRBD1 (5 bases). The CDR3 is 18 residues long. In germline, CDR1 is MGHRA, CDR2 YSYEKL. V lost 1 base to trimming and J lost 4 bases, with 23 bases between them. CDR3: CASSQVRGGTGVEYEQYF. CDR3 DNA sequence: TGCGCCAGCAGCCAAGTTAGGGGCGGAACAGGAGTGGAGTACGAGCAGTACTTC.

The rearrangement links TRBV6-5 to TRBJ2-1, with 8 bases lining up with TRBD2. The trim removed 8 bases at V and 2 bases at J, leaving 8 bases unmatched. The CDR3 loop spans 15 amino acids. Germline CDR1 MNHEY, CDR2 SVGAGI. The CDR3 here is CASYNSGGAYNEQFF. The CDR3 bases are TGTGCCAGCTATAACTCCGGGGGGGCCTACAATGAGCAGTTCTTC.

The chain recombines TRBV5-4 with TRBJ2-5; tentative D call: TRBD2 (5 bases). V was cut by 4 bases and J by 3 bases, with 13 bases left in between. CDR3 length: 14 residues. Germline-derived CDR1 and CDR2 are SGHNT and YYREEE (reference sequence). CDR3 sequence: CASSRGTVKETQYF. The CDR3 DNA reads TGTGCCAGCAGCCGGGGAACGGTAAAAGAGACCCAGTACTTC.

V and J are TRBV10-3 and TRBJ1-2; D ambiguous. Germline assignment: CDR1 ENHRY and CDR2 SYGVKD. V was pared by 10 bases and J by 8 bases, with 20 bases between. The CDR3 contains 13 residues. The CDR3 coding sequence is TGTGCCACCGATGTATCTGGGCTCTACGGCTACACCTTC. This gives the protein CATDVSGLYGYTF.

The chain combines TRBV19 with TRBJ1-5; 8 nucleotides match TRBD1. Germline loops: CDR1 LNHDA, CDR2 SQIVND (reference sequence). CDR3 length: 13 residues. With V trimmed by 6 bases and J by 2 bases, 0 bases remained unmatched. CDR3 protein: CASRDRGNQPQHF. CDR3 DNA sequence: TGTGCCAGTAGGGACAGGGGCAATCAGCCCCAGCATTTT.

Here the CDR3 DNA reads TGTGCCAGCAAGCAACGTGGGGGGTCGCCCTACGAGCAGTACTTC. This encodes CASKQRGGSPYEQYF. The chain has TRBV2 and TRBJ2-7; TRBD2 might be the D (6 bases). The germline gives CDR1 SNHLY, CDR2 FYNNEI. Trimming took 7 bases from V and 2 from J, leaving 18 bases between them. The CDR3 runs to 15 residues.

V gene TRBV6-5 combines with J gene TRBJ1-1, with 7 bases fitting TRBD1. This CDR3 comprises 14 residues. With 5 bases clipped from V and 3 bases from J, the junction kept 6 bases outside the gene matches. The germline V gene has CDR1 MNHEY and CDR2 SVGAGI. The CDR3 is CASSTQGSDTEAFF. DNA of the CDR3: TGTGCCAGCAGTACACAGGGGTCGGACACTGAAGCTTTCTTT.

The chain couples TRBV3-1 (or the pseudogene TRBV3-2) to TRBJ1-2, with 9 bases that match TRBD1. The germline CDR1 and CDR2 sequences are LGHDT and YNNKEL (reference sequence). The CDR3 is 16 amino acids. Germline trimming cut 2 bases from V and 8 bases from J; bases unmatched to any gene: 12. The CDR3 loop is CASSQSNGQGSGGYTF. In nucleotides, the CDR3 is TGTGCCAGCAGCCAAAGTAATGGACAGGGGTCGGGGGGCTACACCTTC.

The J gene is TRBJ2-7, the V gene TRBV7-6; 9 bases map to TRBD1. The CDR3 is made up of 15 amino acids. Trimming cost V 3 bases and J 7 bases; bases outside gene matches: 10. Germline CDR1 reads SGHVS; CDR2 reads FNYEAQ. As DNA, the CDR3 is TGTGCCAGCAGCTTGGGGACAGGGAGACGTGAGGAGCAGTACTTC. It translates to CASSLGTGRREEQYF.

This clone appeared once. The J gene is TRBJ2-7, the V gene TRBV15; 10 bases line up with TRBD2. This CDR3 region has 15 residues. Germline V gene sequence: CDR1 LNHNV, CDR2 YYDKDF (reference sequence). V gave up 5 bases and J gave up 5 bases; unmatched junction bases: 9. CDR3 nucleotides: TGTGCCACCAGCTCTACGACTAGCGGGTGGGACGAGCAGTACTTC. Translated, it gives CATSSTTSGWDEQYF.

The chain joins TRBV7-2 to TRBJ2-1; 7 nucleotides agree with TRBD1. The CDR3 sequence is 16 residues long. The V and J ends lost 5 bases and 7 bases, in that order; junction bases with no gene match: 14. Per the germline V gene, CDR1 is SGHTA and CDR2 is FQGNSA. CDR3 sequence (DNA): TGTGCCAGCAGCCGGACAGGCGTTGGCATCCCAAATGAGCAGTTCTTC. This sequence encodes CASSRTGVGIPNEQFF. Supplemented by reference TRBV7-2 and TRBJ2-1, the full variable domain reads GAGVSQSPSNKVTEKGKDVELRCDPISGHTALYWYRQSLGQGLEFLIYFQGNSAPDKSGLPSDRFSAERTGGSVSTLTIQRTQQEDSAVYLCASSRTGVGIPNEQFFGPGTRLTVL.

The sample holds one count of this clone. CDR3 in amino acids: CASSDTGYQPQHF. DNA of the CDR3: TGTGCCAGCAGTGACACAGGCTATCAGCCCCAGCATTTT. The chain recombines TRBV2 with TRBJ1-5, with D possibly matching TRBD1 (5 bases). V lost 3 bases, J lost 5 bases, and 8 bases lay in between. Germline lookup yields CDR1 SNHLY and CDR2 FYNNEI. The CDR3 runs to 13 residues.

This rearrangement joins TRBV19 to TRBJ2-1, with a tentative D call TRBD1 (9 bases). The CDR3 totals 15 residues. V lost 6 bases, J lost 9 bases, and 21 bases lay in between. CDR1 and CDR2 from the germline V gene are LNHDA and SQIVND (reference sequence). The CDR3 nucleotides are TGTGCCAGTAGCTCCGGGGGGGTACAGGGGGCTGAGCAGTTCTTC. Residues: CASSSGGVQGAEQFF.

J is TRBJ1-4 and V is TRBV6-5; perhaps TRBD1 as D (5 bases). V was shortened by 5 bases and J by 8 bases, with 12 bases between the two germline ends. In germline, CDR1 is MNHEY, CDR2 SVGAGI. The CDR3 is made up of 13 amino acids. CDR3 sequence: CASSPGGGEKLFF. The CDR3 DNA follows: TGTGCCAGCAGTCCCGGCGGGGGGGAAAAACTGTTTTTT.

For the CDR3, the DNA is TGTGCCAGCAGTTTGGCGGGACAGGTTTTTGGGAGCTCCTACAATGAGCAGTTCTTC. Its protein is CASSLAGQVFGSSYNEQFF. The gene calls are TRBV27 and TRBJ2-1, with 8 bases matching TRBD1. J was trimmed by 0 bases and V by 3 bases; bases with no gene match: 13. This CDR3 is built from 19 residues. In germline, CDR1 is MNHEY, CDR2 SMNVEV (reference sequence).

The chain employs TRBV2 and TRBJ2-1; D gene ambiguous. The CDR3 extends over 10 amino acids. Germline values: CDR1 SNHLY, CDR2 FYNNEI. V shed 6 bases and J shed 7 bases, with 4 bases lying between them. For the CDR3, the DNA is TGTGCCAGCAGCTCGAATGAGCAGTTCTTC. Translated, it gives CASSSNEQFF.

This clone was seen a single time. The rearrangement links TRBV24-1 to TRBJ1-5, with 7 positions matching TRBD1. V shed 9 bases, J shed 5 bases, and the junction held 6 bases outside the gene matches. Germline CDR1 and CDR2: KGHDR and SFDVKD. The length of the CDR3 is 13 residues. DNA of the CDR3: TGTGCCACCCAGGGACAGCCCCATCAGCCCCAGCATTTT. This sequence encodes CATQGQPHQPQHF.

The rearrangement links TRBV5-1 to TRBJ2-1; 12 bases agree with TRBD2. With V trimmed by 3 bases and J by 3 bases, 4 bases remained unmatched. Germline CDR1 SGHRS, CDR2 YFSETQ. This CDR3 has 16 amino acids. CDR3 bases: TGCGCCAGCAGCTCTACTAGCGGGGGGCTCTACAATGAGCAGTTCTTC. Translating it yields CASSSTSGGLYNEQFF.